One and the same sample provided the 27 T cell receptor beta chains below, sequenced in a study of Ad26.COV2.S vaccination and SARS-CoV-2 variants. The treatment here: 19 received Ad26.COV2.S at low or high dose, single or two shots; 5 received placebo; per-sample allocation not given. At day 63 after the first vaccine or placebo injection, samples were drawn. Sequencing used immunoSEQ multiplex PCR; TCRdb keeps in-frame clones, though not all of them. The sample has around 300,000 clones, 70% to 90% seen once. The source material was peripheral blood, sampled in a trial of Ad26.COV2.S vaccine versus placebo. These receptors originate from a person between 18 and 65 years old who received the Ad26.COV2.S COVID-19 vaccine or a placebo.

The CDR3 sequence is CASSRLGWRESGEQFF. In nucleotides, the CDR3 is TGCGCCAGCAGCCGTCTTGGATGGCGGGAGTCGGGTGAGCAGTTCTTC. This chain uses TRBV4-1 with TRBJ2-1; 7 bases fit TRBD2. After removal of 4 bases from V and 9 bases from J, the junction contained 15 bases not matched to a gene. The CDR3 loop spans 16 amino acids. CDR1 is MGHRA, CDR2 YSYEKL, per germline.

This clone was seen a few times. J is TRBJ2-1 and V is TRBV7-2, with TRBD2 matching over 11 bases. The trim removed 3 bases at V and 7 bases at J, leaving 5 bases unmatched. Per the germline V gene, CDR1 is SGHTA and CDR2 is FQGNSA. This CDR3 has 15 amino acids. The CDR3 spells CASSFYTSGSNEQFF. Here the CDR3 DNA reads TGTGCCAGCAGCTTTTACACTAGCGGGAGTAATGAGCAGTTCTTC.

The count of this clone is one. The sample contains more than one DNA sequence encoding this CDR3. The chain uses TRBV19 and TRBJ2-2, with TRBD2 as a possible D gene (6 bases). Trimming removed 6 bases at V and 7 bases at J, with 12 bases between. The CDR3 is 13 amino acids. The germline CDR1 and CDR2 sequences are LNHDA and SQIVND (reference sequence). The DNA of the CDR3 is TGTGCCAGTAGGGAGACTAGTTTCGGGGAGCTGTTTTTT. It translates to CASRETSFGELFF. The whole variable domain, filled in from reference TRBV19 and TRBJ2-2, reads DGGITQSPKYLFRKEGQNVTLSCEQNLNHDAMYWYRQDPGQGLRLIYYSQIVNDFQKGDIAEGYSVSREKKESFPLTVTSAQKNPTAFYLCASRETSFGELFFGEGSRLTVL.

The V gene is TRBV28, the J gene TRBJ1-1; D not certain. Trimming took off 6 bases at V and 0 bases at J, with 8 bases between the two ends. Germline V CDR1 and CDR2: MDHEN, SYDVKM. The CDR3 extends over 13 amino acids. The CDR3 loop is CASSFVMNTEAFF. The CDR3 DNA reads as TGTGCCAGCAGCTTCGTCATGAACACTGAAGCTTTCTTT.

The rearrangement links TRBV28 to TRBJ2-6; 7 positions agree with TRBD1. Trimming cost V 6 bases and J 2 bases; bases outside gene matches: 4. This CDR3 comprises 15 residues. Germline CDR1 is MDHEN and CDR2 is SYDVKM. CDR3 loop: CASSPTGAGANVLTF. The CDR3 DNA follows: TGTGCCAGCAGCCCTACAGGGGCTGGGGCCAACGTCCTGACTTTC.

The chain couples TRBV4-1 to TRBJ1-5, with D unresolved. Germline-derived CDR1 and CDR2 are MGHRA and YSYEKL. The CDR3 runs to 16 residues. Trimming removed 4 bases from V and 7 bases from J, with 20 bases in between. CDR3 loop: CASSPEGSIFRQPQHF. CDR3 DNA: TGCGCCAGCAGCCCTGAGGGATCCATTTTCAGGCAGCCCCAGCATTTT.

This clone occurred once. This chain connects TRBV5-1 to TRBJ1-2; D not resolved. V lost 0 bases, J lost 4 bases, and 7 bases lay in between. This CDR3 has 13 amino acids. Per germline, CDR1 SGHRS and CDR2 YFSETQ. The CDR3 nucleotides read TGCGCCAGCAGCTTGGGGGGATCCTATGGCTACACCTTC. As protein: CASSLGGSYGYTF.

The chain recombines TRBV4-3 with TRBJ1-3, with 11 bases aligning to TRBD1. The germline gives CDR1 LGHNA, CDR2 YSLEER. V lost 2 bases, J lost 7 bases, and 4 bases stayed unmatched. The CDR3 length is 15 residues. CDR3 amino acids: CASSQTRDRGNTIYF. The CDR3 DNA reads as TGCGCCAGCAGCCAAACCCGGGACAGGGGGAACACCATATATTTT.

The chain has TRBV6-2 or TRBV6-3 and TRBJ1-2, with D unclear. V gave up 2 bases and J gave up 8 bases, with 12 bases separating them. In germline, CDR1 is MNHEY, CDR2 SVGEGT. The CDR3 extends over 13 amino acids. The CDR3 sequence is CASSYLQGTGYTF. The CDR3 DNA reads as TGTGCCAGCAGTTACCTCCAAGGAACCGGCTACACCTTC.

The genes are TRBV4-2 and TRBJ2-2; 7 nucleotides align to TRBD1. There are 17 residues in the CDR3. Germline V gene data show CDR1 as LGHNA and CDR2 as YNFKEQ. Trimming removed 7 bases from V and 3 bases from J; junction bases left unmatched: 14. The CDR3: CASNPISGQRYTGELFF. The CDR3 region has the DNA TGTGCCAGCAACCCTATTTCGGGACAGCGTTACACCGGGGAGCTGTTTTTT.

The V call is TRBV30, the J call TRBJ1-2; D uncertain. Trimming removed 2 bases at V and 8 bases at J, with 12 bases between. This CDR3 comprises 12 residues. Germline assignment: CDR1 GTSNPN and CDR2 SVGIG (reference sequence). CDR3 protein: CAWSLGKPGYTF. CDR3 nucleotides: TGTGCCTGGAGTCTAGGGAAACCAGGCTACACCTTC. Drawing the rest from reference TRBV30 and TRBJ1-2, the complete variable domain is SQTIHQWPATLVQPVGSPLSLECTVEGTSNPNLYWYRQAAGRGLQLLFYSVGIGQISSEVPQNLSASRPQDRQFILSSKKLLLSDSGFYLCAWSLGKPGYTFGSGTRLTVV.

This sequence joins TRBV24-1 and TRBJ2-1, with 12 bases matching TRBD2. This CDR3 is built from 17 residues. CDR1 KGHDR and CDR2 SFDVKD come from the germline V gene. V was pared by 3 bases and J by 7 bases, with 9 bases of the junction left unmatched. In nucleotides, the CDR3 is TGTGCCACCAGTGATCATAAGACTAGCGGGAGCCAGAATGAGCAGTTCTTC. It translates to CATSDHKTSGSQNEQFF.

The chain recombines TRBV28 with TRBJ2-7; D is perhaps TRBD2 (6 bases). Germline CDR1 reads MDHEN; CDR2 reads SYDVKM. Trimming took 3 bases from V and 2 from J, leaving 14 bases between them. The length of the CDR3 is 15 residues. The CDR3 DNA is TGTGCCAGCAGTTTTGGGGGGTGGGGTCCCTACGAGCAGTACTTC. Amino acids: CASSFGGWGPYEQYF.

The chain carries TRBV5-8 and TRBJ2-7, with D possibly called TRBD1 or TRBD2 (6 bases each). Germline CDR1 SGHTS, CDR2 YDEGEE. The CDR3 loop spans 19 amino acids. The V gene lost 2 bases and the J gene lost 6 bases, with 30 bases spanning the gap. DNA for the CDR3: TGTGCCAGCAGCTTCGGACAGCGTATAGTAACTTTCCGCGGGGTCGAGCAGTACTTC. It translates to CASSFGQRIVTFRGVEQYF.

About this clone itself: The same CDR3 arises from other DNA sequences in this sample as well. The J gene is TRBJ2-7, the V gene TRBV15; TRBD2 matches at 7 bases. V was pared by 1 base and J by 3 bases, with 3 bases of the junction left unmatched. The CDR3 is made up of 14 amino acids. CDR1 is LNHNV and CDR2 is YYDKDF in the germline V gene (reference sequence). The CDR3 DNA reads as TGTGCCACCAGCAGAGGTGGCGGGAGCTACGAGCAGTACTTC. This codes for CATSRGGGSYEQYF.

This sequence joins TRBV7-9 and TRBJ2-5, with 8 bases aligning to TRBD2. Trimming removed 4 bases from V and 7 bases from J; junction bases left unmatched: 2. The length of the CDR3 is 12 residues. Germline V CDR1 and CDR2: SEHNR, FQNEAQ (reference sequence). The CDR3 loop is CASSSLAGTQYF. In DNA form, the CDR3 reads TGTGCCAGCAGCTCCCTAGCGGGGACCCAGTACTTC.

V is TRBV7-2 and J is TRBJ2-1, with D unresolved. V lost 2 bases and J 9 bases, leaving 5 bases between the germline ends. From germline, CDR1 is SGHTA and CDR2 FQGNSA. The CDR3 has 11 amino acids. The CDR3, as DNA: TGTGCCAGCAGCTTAAGGCTTGAGCAGTTCTTC. This encodes CASSLRLEQFF.

The genes are TRBV19 and TRBJ1-1; possibly TRBD1 for D (5 bases). Germline CDR1 reads LNHDA; CDR2 reads SQIVND (reference sequence). The CDR3 runs 14 residues. V dropped 5 bases and J dropped 5 bases, with 15 bases sitting between them. CDR3 protein: CASSADIRTTEAFF. CDR3 nucleotides: TGTGCCAGTAGTGCGGACATACGAACGACTGAAGCTTTCTTT. Full variable domain (remainder filled in from reference TRBV19 and TRBJ1-1): DGGITQSPKYLFRKEGQNVTLSCEQNLNHDAMYWYRQDPGQGLRLIYYSQIVNDFQKGDIAEGYSVSREKKESFPLTVTSAQKNPTAFYLCASSADIRTTEAFFGQGTRLTVV.

The table lists this clone with a few counts. J is TRBJ1-2 and V is TRBV28; D gene ambiguous. The V and J ends lost 3 bases and 6 bases respectively, with 11 bases between them. The CDR3 covers 13 residues. CDR1 MDHEN and CDR2 SYDVKM come from the germline V gene. CDR3 amino acids: CASSFRVGNGYTF. CDR3 DNA: TGTGCCAGCAGTTTCCGGGTGGGAAATGGCTACACCTTC.

The chain links TRBV28 to TRBJ2-1; TRBD2 aligns across 7 bases. The ends lost 5 bases at V and 6 bases at J; junction bases unmatched: 7. This CDR3 spans 14 amino acids. Germline lookup yields CDR1 MDHEN and CDR2 SYDVKM. This CDR3 reads CASSPRTRSNEQFF. CDR3 DNA sequence: TGTGCCAGCAGTCCAAGGACTAGGAGCAATGAGCAGTTCTTC. Full variable domain (outside the CDR3, taken from reference TRBV28 and TRBJ2-1): DVKVTQSSRYLVKRTGEKVFLECVQDMDHENMFWYRQDPGLGLRLIYFSYDVKMKEKGDIPEGYSVSREKKERFSLILESASTNQTSMYLCASSPRTRSNEQFFGPGTRLTVL.

The J gene is TRBJ1-5, the V gene TRBV4-2; a weak D match, TRBD1 (6 bases). Germline lookup yields CDR1 LGHNA and CDR2 YNFKEQ. The CDR3 runs 15 residues. Trimming removed 4 bases at V and 2 bases at J, with 12 bases between. The DNA for the CDR3 is TGTGCCAGCAGCCGAACAGGGAATGGCAATCAGCCCCAGCATTTT. Amino acid sequence: CASSRTGNGNQPQHF.

The gene calls are TRBV4-2 and TRBJ1-4, with D perhaps TRBD1 (6 bases). The CDR3 is 15 amino acids. V was clipped by 4 bases and J by 8 bases, with 17 bases between them. Germline V lookup: CDR1 LGHNA, CDR2 YNFKEQ. CDR3 in amino acids: CASSLQQGSDEKLFF. DNA of the CDR3: TGTGCCAGCAGCCTACAACAGGGTTCAGACGAAAAACTGTTTTTT.

The V call is TRBV9, the J call TRBJ2-5, with 7 nucleotides matching TRBD1. With V trimmed by 4 bases and J by 0 bases, 6 bases remained unmatched. Germline loops: CDR1 SGDLS, CDR2 YYNGEE. The CDR3 spans 15 residues. The CDR3 here is CASSTGTAHQETQYF. CDR3 nucleotide sequence: TGTGCCAGCAGCACAGGGACAGCGCACCAAGAGACCCAGTACTTC.

The V gene is TRBV11-2, the J gene TRBJ1-2; D possibly corresponds to TRBD1 (6 bases). Germline V lookup: CDR1 SGHAT, CDR2 FQNNGV. Trimming stripped 0 bases from V and 8 bases from J, with 13 bases between. The CDR3 consists of 14 residues. CDR3: CASSLDQGSRGYTF. The DNA for the CDR3 is TGTGCCAGCAGCTTAGATCAGGGGTCTCGGGGCTACACCTTC.

Of note for this clone: No DNA is shown, since the ends of the CDR3 on it are uncertain; the CDR3 is the one TCRdb lists. The V and J genes are TRBV28 and TRBJ2-5; TRBD1, the table's D call, was not compared with the DNA. The CDR3 length is 15 residues, termini included. Germline CDR1 MDHEN, CDR2 SYDVKM. The CDR3 loop is CASSSSGHIQETQYF.

The table lists this clone with a count of one. V usage is TRBV3-1 (or the pseudogene TRBV3-2) and J usage is TRBJ2-3, with D possibly TRBD2 on 7 matching bases. Germline CDR1 and CDR2: LGHDT and YNNKEL (reference sequence). The V end was cut by 0 bases, the J end by 1 base, with 14 bases between. The CDR3 sequence is 17 residues long. The CDR3 DNA follows: TGTGCCAGCAGCCAAGATTACGGGGGGCCTGGCACAGATACGCAGTATTTT. This translates into CASSQDYGGPGTDTQYF.

The gene calls are TRBV6-5 and TRBJ1-3; D uncertain. The CDR3 loop spans 13 amino acids. Germline V gene data show CDR1 as MNHEY and CDR2 as SVGAGI. V lost 6 bases, J lost 3 bases, and 9 bases lay in between. The DNA of the CDR3 is TGTGCCAGCAGGGAGGGAGTTGGAAACACCATATATTTT. Protein product: CASREGVGNTIYF.